Listed here are 29 T cell receptor beta chains from one sample, sequenced in a study of T cell responses to AZD1222 COVID-19 vaccine. The assay was immunoSEQ multiplex PCR, and TCRdb's table has in-frame clones only and misses some. The sample includes about 83,000 clones, roughly 90% of them seen just once. The sequencing used peripheral blood, collected 28 days after the second AZD1222 dose. These TCRs come from an adult who received the AZD1222 COVID-19 vaccine.

The chain joins TRBV29-1 to TRBJ1-4, with D possibly TRBD1 on 6 matching bases. The V end was cut by 3 bases, the J end by 8 bases, with 13 bases between. The CDR3 length is 13 residues. Germline values: CDR1 SQVTM, CDR2 ANQGSEA. The CDR3: CSVDSQGGEKLFF. The CDR3 region has the DNA TGCAGCGTTGATTCACAGGGAGGAGAAAAACTGTTTTTT.

The rearrangement links TRBV28 to TRBJ2-4; tentatively, D is TRBD1 or TRBD2 (5 bases each). CDR3 length: 15 residues. V lost 4 bases and J lost 11, with 21 bases in between. Germline assignment: CDR1 MDHEN and CDR2 SYDVKM. CDR3 nucleotide sequence: TGTGCCAGCAGTTCCCCCCGGGACGATTTTTTTGTTCAGTACTTC. Its protein product is CASSSPRDDFFVQYF.

The chain joins TRBV11-2 to TRBJ2-7; a weak D match, TRBD1 (6 bases). The CDR3 has 18 amino acids. Trimming removed 0 bases from V and 2 bases from J, with 20 bases in between. Germline lookup yields CDR1 SGHAT and CDR2 FQNNGV. CDR3 bases: TGTGCCAGCAGCTTAGATCAGGGGTACAGGGTGAGTCCCTACGAGCAGTACTTC. Translated: CASSLDQGYRVSPYEQYF. The full variable domain, with the rest looked up from reference TRBV11-2 and TRBJ2-7, is EAGVAQSPRYKIIEKRQSVAFWCNPISGHATLYWYQQILGQGPKLLIQFQNNGVVDDSQLPKDRFSAERLKGVDSTLKIQPAKLEDSAVYLCASSLDQGYRVSPYEQYFGPGTRLTVT.

The rearrangement uses TRBV13 and TRBJ1-5; D not resolved. The CDR3 contains 12 residues. Trimming cost V 2 bases and J 4 bases, with 3 bases left between them. CDR1 and CDR2 from the germline V gene are PRHDT and FYEKMQ (reference sequence). In DNA form, the CDR3 reads TGTGCCAGCAGCTTAAGAAATCAGCCCCAGCATTTT. Its protein is CASSLRNQPQHF.

This clone was observed a single time. The V gene is TRBV5-6, the J gene TRBJ2-7; 9 nucleotides agree with TRBD1. This CDR3 region has 14 residues. Germline-derived CDR1 and CDR2 are SGHDT and YYEEEE. Losses at the gene ends were 4 bases for V and 3 bases for J; bases not matched to a gene: 5. The DNA for the CDR3 is TGTGCCAGCAGCATTCCGGGACAGGGCTACGAGCAGTACTTC. Translation: CASSIPGQGYEQYF.

In DNA, the CDR3 is TGTGCCAGCAGATTGGGAGGGCCCGCCTACGAGCAGTACTTC. Translation gives CASRLGGPAYEQYF. The chain uses TRBV6-1 and TRBJ2-7; 7 nucleotides match TRBD2. Germline assignment: CDR1 MNHNS and CDR2 SASEGT. V gave up 6 bases and J gave up 2 bases; unmatched junction bases: 7. This CDR3 has 14 residues.

This rearrangement joins TRBV10-3 to TRBJ2-3; 11 bases are shared with TRBD2. Per the germline V gene, CDR1 is ENHRY and CDR2 is SYGVKD. CDR3 length: 16 residues. Germline trimming cut 10 bases from V and 8 bases from J; bases unmatched to any gene: 17. For the CDR3, the DNA is TGTGCCACCCACCCAAGACTAGCGGGAAAATCAGGTACGCAGTATTTT. Amino acids: CATHPRLAGKSGTQYF.

The CDR3 spells CASSQVSGSYNSPLHF. The CDR3, as DNA: TGTGCCAGCAGCCAAGTTTCAGGATCCTATAATTCACCCCTCCACTTT. This rearrangement joins TRBV3-1 (or the pseudogene TRBV3-2) to TRBJ1-6; D remains ambiguous. CDR3 length equals 16 residues. V was clipped by 1 base and J by 1 base, with 8 bases between them. The germline V gene has CDR1 LGHDT and CDR2 YNNKEL (reference sequence).

This chain connects TRBV28 to TRBJ1-2, with 10 bases that match TRBD1. Germline V lookup: CDR1 MDHEN, CDR2 SYDVKM. This CDR3 has 18 residues. The ends lost 2 bases at V and 6 bases at J; junction bases unmatched: 15. The CDR3 nucleotides read TGTGCCAGCAGTTTACGGGGGTATGGTCCCGGGACAGGGGATGGCTACACCTTC. Its protein product is CASSLRGYGPGTGDGYTF.

The rearrangement uses TRBV1 and TRBJ2-7; TRBD2 is taken as the D call from the table, unchecked against the DNA. TRBV1 is tagged as a pseudogene. The CDR3 is 15 amino acids. The CDR3 sequence is CTSKAQRDSSYEQYF. The DNA of the CDR3 is TGCACCAGCAAGGCCCAGAGGGATAGCTCCTACGAGCAGTACTTC.

This clone was recorded a few times. The V gene is TRBV2, the J gene TRBJ1-2, with a weak D call TRBD1 (5 bases). From germline, CDR1 is SNHLY and CDR2 FYNNEI. Trimming took off 1 base at V and 5 bases at J, with 11 bases between the two ends. The CDR3 length is 14 residues. Here the CDR3 reads CASSEEGRGYGYTF. CDR3 coding DNA: TGTGCCAGCAGTGAAGAGGGTAGGGGATATGGCTACACCTTC.

V is TRBV5-1 and J is TRBJ2-1; 11 nucleotides match TRBD2. J was trimmed by 4 bases and V by 4 bases; bases with no gene match: 4. Germline V gene lookup returns CDR1 SGHRS and CDR2 YFSETQ. The CDR3 is made up of 15 amino acids. CDR3 DNA sequence: TGCGCCAGCAGCGCGACTAGCGGGAAATACAATGAGCAGTTCTTC. Its protein is CASSATSGKYNEQFF.

The gene calls are TRBV2 and TRBJ1-6; D remains ambiguous. Germline-derived CDR1 and CDR2 are SNHLY and FYNNEI. Trimming took off 7 bases at V and 7 bases at J, with 14 bases between the two ends. The CDR3 has 14 residues. CDR3 residues: CASTGRKKNSPLHF. The CDR3 DNA reads as TGTGCCAGCACAGGAAGAAAAAAGAATTCACCCCTCCACTTT.

This clone came up a few times. The chain has TRBV20-1 and TRBJ2-5; D might be TRBD2 (5 bases). This CDR3 has 10 residues. Germline-derived CDR1 and CDR2 are DFQATT and SNEGSKA (reference sequence). The V gene lost 6 bases and the J gene lost 3 bases, with 5 bases spanning the gap. The CDR3 reads CSAGEETQYF. The CDR3 nucleotides are TGCAGTGCCGGGGAAGAGACCCAGTACTTC.

The chain uses TRBV11-3 and TRBJ2-1; 8 nucleotides match TRBD1. V was pared by 2 bases and J by 9 bases, with 6 bases of the junction left unmatched. Germline CDR1 is SGHNT and CDR2 is YENEEA. The CDR3 runs 14 residues. CDR3 residues: CASSLTGTGGEQFF. The CDR3 coding sequence is TGTGCCAGCAGCTTAACCGGGACAGGAGGTGAGCAGTTCTTC.

V usage is TRBV4-1 and J usage is TRBJ2-2; no reliable D call. The CDR3 is 16 residues long. The V and J ends lost 4 bases and 0 bases respectively, with 12 bases between them. Germline loops: CDR1 MGHRA, CDR2 YSYEKL. In DNA, the CDR3 is TGCGCCAGCAGCCGAGAAGCGAACGCGAACACCGGGGAGCTGTTTTTT. Translated, it gives CASSREANANTGELFF.

The V gene is TRBV6-5, the J gene TRBJ2-1; 8 bases match TRBD1. Germline V lookup: CDR1 MNHEY, CDR2 SVGAGI. Germline trimming cut 2 bases from V and 9 bases from J; bases unmatched to any gene: 6. The CDR3 is made up of 14 amino acids. The CDR3 sequence is CASSYSQGASEQFF. CDR3 nucleotides: TGTGCCAGCAGTTACAGCCAGGGGGCAAGTGAGCAGTTCTTC.

The rearrangement uses TRBV28 and TRBJ1-6, with 7 bases fitting TRBD1. The junction had 7 bases not matched to a gene; V was cut back by 6 bases and J by 11 bases. The germline V gene has CDR1 MDHEN and CDR2 SYDVKM. The CDR3 extends over 13 amino acids. The CDR3: CASSLGQRTPLHF. The CDR3, as DNA: TGTGCCAGCAGCCTGGGACAGCGAACACCCCTCCACTTT.

The V call is TRBV29-1, the J call TRBJ2-1; D tentatively fits TRBD1 or TRBD2 (5 bases each). Germline V gene lookup returns CDR1 SQVTM and CDR2 ANQGSEA. Between the trimmed V and J ends, which lost 6 bases and 0 bases, there was a span of 15 bases. The CDR3 totals 15 residues. The CDR3 DNA reads TGCAGCGTGAGGGACGGGTGGAGCTCCTACAATGAGCAGTTCTTC. Protein: CSVRDGWSSYNEQFF.

In DNA form, the CDR3 reads TGTGCCAGCAGTGCTGGGGGGAGCCAGCCCCAGCATTTT. Its protein product is CASSAGGSQPQHF. The chain recombines TRBV25-1 with TRBJ1-5, with a tentative D call TRBD1 (5 bases). Looked up from germline, CDR1 is MGHDK and CDR2 is SYGVNS. This CDR3 spans 13 amino acids. The V end was cut by 4 bases, the J end by 7 bases, with 11 bases between. The whole variable domain, remainder taken from reference TRBV25-1 and TRBJ1-5, is EADIYQTPRYLVIGTGKKITLECSQTMGHDKMYWYQQDPGMELHLIHYSYGVNSTEKGDLSSESTVSRIRTEHFPLTLESARPSHTSQYLCASSAGGSQPQHFGDGTRLSIL.

This clone was observed a single time. The V and J genes are TRBV5-1 and TRBJ2-3, with 8 bases lining up with TRBD2. There are 15 residues in the CDR3. The ends lost 7 bases at V and 2 bases at J; junction bases unmatched: 9. CDR1 is SGHRS and CDR2 is YFSETQ in the germline V gene. In DNA, the CDR3 is TGCGCCAGCTCCAGAGCGGGAGCGTACACAGATACGCAGTATTTT. This codes for CASSRAGAYTDTQYF.

This chain connects TRBV25-1 to TRBJ1-1; D perhaps matches TRBD1 (6 bases). The CDR3 is made up of 13 amino acids. Germline V gene lookup returns CDR1 MGHDK and CDR2 SYGVNS. V was cut by 6 bases and J by 1 base, with 9 bases left in between. CDR3 nucleotide sequence: TGTGCCAGCAGCCCACAGGGGAACACTGAAGCTTTCTTT. Translating gives CASSPQGNTEAFF.

The chain combines TRBV6-2 or TRBV6-3 with TRBJ2-7; 9 bases agree with TRBD1. Trimming took 5 bases from V and 0 from J; bases not matched to a gene: 8. The CDR3 covers 16 residues. Germline V gives CDR1 MNHEY, CDR2 SVGEGT. The CDR3 region has the DNA TGTGCCAGCAGTCCAGGACAGGGGACCCTCTCCTACGAGCAGTACTTC. As protein: CASSPGQGTLSYEQYF.

The gene calls are TRBV11-2 and TRBJ1-1, with TRBD1 matching over 9 bases. Germline V gene lookup returns CDR1 SGHAT and CDR2 FQNNGV. The CDR3 has 18 amino acids. V lost 5 bases, J lost 2 bases, and 15 bases stayed unmatched. The CDR3 nucleotides read TGTGCCAGCAGCCCCGGGTTGGGACAGGGATCCCTCAACACTGAAGCTTTCTTT. Translating it yields CASSPGLGQGSLNTEAFF.

The chain couples TRBV28 to TRBJ2-7; TRBD1 matches at 7 bases. Trimming at V came to 3 bases and at J to 5 bases, leaving 4 bases not matched to a gene. CDR1 MDHEN and CDR2 SYDVKM come from the germline V gene. The CDR3 loop spans 13 amino acids. CDR3 loop: CASSLTGKNEQYF. The CDR3 bases are TGTGCCAGCAGTTTGACAGGGAAGAACGAGCAGTACTTC.

J is TRBJ1-5 and V is TRBV30; the D is unclear. The CDR3 is 15 residues long. Germline CDR1 reads GTSNPN; CDR2 reads SVGIG (reference sequence). The V and J ends lost 1 base and 1 base respectively, with 11 bases between them. DNA for the CDR3: TGTGCCTGGAGTGCCTTGGGAGGAAGCAATCAGCCCCAGCATTTT. It codes for CAWSALGGSNQPQHF.

The J gene is TRBJ1-5, the V gene TRBV6-5, with D possibly being TRBD1 (5 bases). CDR3 size: 13 residues. Germline lookup yields CDR1 MNHEY and CDR2 SVGAGI. The germline V and J ends were trimmed by 7 bases and 6 bases, with 13 bases remaining between them. The CDR3 sequence: CASTRERGQPQHF. The CDR3 bases are TGTGCCAGCACACGGGAGAGGGGTCAGCCCCAGCATTTT.

This clone was counted a few times. The chain employs TRBV5-1 and TRBJ2-5; tentative D call: TRBD2 (5 bases). The germline V and J ends were trimmed by 0 bases and 2 bases, with 11 bases remaining between them. CDR1 SGHRS and CDR2 YFSETQ come from the germline V gene. The CDR3 runs to 15 residues. The CDR3 protein is CASSLGWTGQETQYF. The DNA of the CDR3 is TGCGCCAGCAGCTTGGGGTGGACTGGACAAGAGACCCAGTACTTC.

The rearrangement links TRBV18 to TRBJ2-3, with D possibly TRBD1 on 6 matching bases. Deletions cut 6 bases from V and 0 bases from J, with 10 bases between. The CDR3 is 14 amino acids. The germline V gene has CDR1 KGHSH and CDR2 LQKENI. CDR3 sequence (DNA): TGTGCCAGCTCTCCAGGACAGAGCACAGATACGCAGTATTTT. It is translated as CASSPGQSTDTQYF. The whole variable domain, remainder taken from reference TRBV18 and TRBJ2-3, is NAGVMQNPRHLVRRRGQEARLRCSPMKGHSHVYWYRQLPEEGLKFMVYLQKENIIDESGMPKERFSAEFPKEGPSILRIQQVVRGDSAAYFCASSPGQSTDTQYFGPGTRLTVL.